The 17 T cell receptor beta chains presented below share a single source sample, sequenced in a study of blood T cell repertoires in COVID-19. Generated by immunoSEQ multiplex PCR, the TCRdb table keeps only in-frame clones and is missing some. The sample shows about 210,000 clones, approximately 86% of them seen only once. Specimen: PBMCs or T cells enriched from blood (not recorded which). These receptors were collected from a man aged 18-30 years with acute COVID-19.

The chain employs TRBV9 and TRBJ1-1; D uncertain. Germline CDR1 is SGDLS and CDR2 is YYNGEE. The germline V and J ends were trimmed by 0 bases and 1 base, with 7 bases remaining between them. The CDR3 is 14 residues long. The CDR3 is CASSVVPENTEAFF. The DNA for the CDR3 is TGTGCCAGCAGCGTAGTCCCAGAGAACACTGAAGCTTTCTTT.

The chain carries TRBV7-9 and TRBJ1-5; 7 nucleotides match TRBD1. In germline, CDR1 is SEHNR, CDR2 FQNEAQ (reference sequence). This CDR3 contains 13 residues. V gave up 5 bases and J gave up 5 bases; unmatched junction bases: 3. Here the CDR3 reads CASSADRDQPQHF. The CDR3 coding sequence is TGTGCCAGCAGCGCCGACAGGGATCAGCCCCAGCATTTT.

In DNA, the CDR3 is TGTGCCAGCAGCTTGACTAGCGGGCCCCACGAGCAGTTCTTC. It is translated as CASSLTSGPHEQFF. This chain connects TRBV7-9 to TRBJ2-1, with 10 bases identical to TRBD2. The CDR3 is 14 amino acids. Germline V gene sequence: CDR1 SEHNR, CDR2 FQNEAQ (reference sequence). The trim removed 3 bases at V and 10 bases at J, leaving 6 bases unmatched. Using reference TRBV7-9 and TRBJ2-1 for the parts outside the CDR3, the full variable domain is DTGVSQNPRHKITKRGQNVTFRCDPISEHNRLYWYRQTLGQGPEFLTYFQNEAQLEKSRLLSDRFSAERPKGSFSTLEIQRTEQGDSAMYLCASSLTSGPHEQFFGPGTRLTVL.

This chain connects TRBV18 to TRBJ1-1; 7 bases fit TRBD1. With 3 bases clipped from V and 3 bases from J, the junction kept 7 bases outside the gene matches. Germline values: CDR1 KGHSH, CDR2 LQKENI. This CDR3 is built from 15 residues. The CDR3 DNA reads as TGTGCCAGCTCACCGATGACAGGGCTGGACACTGAAGCTTTCTTT. It specifies CASSPMTGLDTEAFF.

The rearrangement uses TRBV10-3 and TRBJ2-7, with 9 nucleotides matching TRBD1. The CDR3 runs to 14 residues. CDR1 ENHRY and CDR2 SYGVKD come from the germline V gene. Germline trimming cut 4 bases from V and 3 bases from J; bases unmatched to any gene: 4. The DNA for the CDR3 is TGTGCCATCAGTGTGGGGACAGGGTACTACGAGCAGTACTTC. This sequence encodes CAISVGTGYYEQYF.

The V gene is TRBV19, the J gene TRBJ1-1; no definite D call. Germline V gene sequence: CDR1 LNHDA, CDR2 SQIVND (reference sequence). The CDR3 spans 12 residues. V lost 10 bases, J lost 2 bases, and 11 bases lay in between. CDR3 residues: CATSDLNTEAFF. Written as DNA, the CDR3 is TGTGCCACCAGTGACTTAAACACTGAAGCTTTCTTT.

J is TRBJ1-3 and V is TRBV28, with TRBD1 matching over 9 bases. With 6 bases clipped from V and 4 bases from J, the junction kept 10 bases outside the gene matches. CDR1 is MDHEN, CDR2 SYDVKM, per germline. The CDR3 has 16 amino acids. The CDR3 is CASSWNRQGGGNTIYF. CDR3 sequence (DNA): TGTGCCAGCAGCTGGAATCGACAGGGGGGCGGAAACACCATATATTTT.

This clone was detected once. The chain carries TRBV4-3 and TRBJ1-2; no clear D gene. Germline values: CDR1 LGHNA, CDR2 YSLEER. The CDR3 has 16 residues. V lost 0 bases to trimming and J lost 1 base, with 12 bases between them. CDR3 DNA sequence: TGCGCCAGCAGCCAAGATATTAGATCGCTTAACTATGGCTACACCTTC. As protein: CASSQDIRSLNYGYTF.

V gene TRBV5-4 combines with J gene TRBJ2-2; 8 bases match TRBD1. Germline trimming cut 4 bases from V and 1 base from J; bases unmatched to any gene: 6. CDR1 and CDR2 (germline): SGHNT, YYREEE (reference sequence). The CDR3 is 16 amino acids. The CDR3 is CASSRPGQGNTGELFF. CDR3 bases: TGTGCCAGCAGCAGACCAGGACAGGGGAACACCGGGGAGCTGTTTTTT.

The chain has TRBV2 and TRBJ2-7, with 10 bases fitting TRBD1. V was pared by 11 bases and J by 2 bases, with 9 bases of the junction left unmatched. Germline V gives CDR1 SNHLY, CDR2 FYNNEI. The CDR3 spans 14 residues. The CDR3 DNA reads as TGTGCCGGACGACAGGGGGCGAACACCTACGAGCAGTACTTC. Amino acids: CAGRQGANTYEQYF.

The chain combines TRBV10-1 with TRBJ2-1; D remains ambiguous. This CDR3 region has 13 residues. The ends were cut back, 0 bases at V and 9 bases at J, with 9 bases in the middle. Germline CDR1 WNHNN, CDR2 SYGVQD (reference sequence). The CDR3 reads CASSESSDREQFF. CDR3 bases: TGCGCCAGCAGTGAGTCGAGTGATCGTGAGCAGTTCTTC.

The V and J genes are TRBV28 and TRBJ2-7, with D uncertain. V lost 10 bases to trimming and J lost 1 base, with 11 bases between them. This CDR3 has 12 residues. CDR1 is MDHEN and CDR2 is SYDVKM in the germline V gene. DNA of the CDR3: TGTGCCACCCGAACAGTTTCCTACGAGCAGTACTTC. This gives the protein CATRTVSYEQYF.

The rearrangement joins TRBV24-1 to TRBJ2-5; 8 bases are shared with TRBD1. This CDR3 spans 17 amino acids. V was clipped by 3 bases and J by 2 bases; unmatched bases: 10. Germline lookup yields CDR1 KGHDR and CDR2 SFDVKD. The CDR3 reads CATSDPGQGAPQETQYF. Here the CDR3 DNA reads TGTGCCACCAGTGATCCTGGACAGGGAGCCCCACAAGAGACCCAGTACTTC.

There are a few counts of this clone. The CDR3 DNA follows: TGTGCCAGCAGCCTTGTCTATAATTCACCCCTCCACTTT. Its translation: CASSLVYNSPLHF. This chain connects TRBV6-5 to TRBJ1-6; D is unresolved. The CDR3 contains 13 residues. Germline V gene data show CDR1 as MNHEY and CDR2 as SVGAGI. Trimming pared 6 bases from V and 3 bases from J, leaving 6 bases between.

This chain uses TRBV9 with TRBJ2-1; 10 nucleotides line up with TRBD2. The CDR3 spans 14 residues. Germline values: CDR1 SGDLS, CDR2 YYNGEE. Unmatched junction bases numbered 12, after V lost 4 bases and J lost 14 bases. CDR3 DNA sequence: TGTGCCAGCAGCTTGGGACTAGCGAGTAGGGTGAAGTTCTTC. Protein: CASSLGLASRVKFF.

This clone appeared once. The chain employs TRBV18 and TRBJ1-2; tentative D call: TRBD1 (5 bases). There are 13 residues in the CDR3. Trimming cost V 3 bases and J 4 bases, with 9 bases left between them. CDR1 and CDR2 (germline): KGHSH, LQKENI. CDR3 amino acids: CASSPLQVYGYTF. DNA of the CDR3: TGTGCCAGCTCACCTTTACAGGTCTATGGCTACACCTTC.

The rearrangement links TRBV20-1 to TRBJ2-1; TRBD2 agrees at 12 bases. Germline V gene data show CDR1 as DFQATT and CDR2 as SNEGSKA (reference sequence). The CDR3 extends over 16 amino acids. V dropped 3 bases and J dropped 6; count of bases not matched to a gene: 9. The CDR3 nucleotides read TGCAGTGCTAGTCCCCTAGCGGGAGGGTGGGGCAATGAGCAGTTCTTC. It yields the protein CSASPLAGGWGNEQFF.